This T cell receptor beta chain was captured in a study of blood T cell repertoires in COVID-19 (TCRdb year 2020). About the study as a whole: Samples covering the acute and convalescent phases of COVID-19 were provided by collaborators in the United States, Italy and Spain. The prospective study material was composed of cDNA or gDNA derived from T cells, B-cell-depleted T cells, or PBMCs. The dataset comprised deeply sampled blood TCRbeta repertoires from subjects exposed to, actively infected with, or recovered from COVID-19. The repertoires were released in a freely available public database meant as a resource for research on the immune response to SARS-CoV-2. The samples were drawn from two sources: the first 160 participants of the ongoing ImmuneRACE study, and some 1,300 subjects contributed by 6 global collaborators. The sample metadata nearly always contained a de-identified subject ID, COVID-19 status, age in years and sex. Where available, HLA class I and class II types were obtained from metadata supplied by the sample provider rather than from assay-based typing. The investigation overall reported the following: Clinical and demographic metadata were provided uncurated, with the amount varying by source and participant.

TCRbeta CDR3 regions were amplified from genomic DNA by means of the immunoSEQ Assay, a bias-controlled multiplex PCR. Per the authors' processing: The number of nucleated cells in each sample was estimated by amplification of reference gene primers within the assay. Sequence reads were collapsed and filtered to measure the absolute abundance of every unique TCRbeta CDR3 rearrangement. For each sample, productive Simpson clonality was calculated as the square root of Simpson's diversity index across productive rearrangements. TCRdb limited this immuneACCESS table to in-frame rearrangements with V and J called. A share of clones is missing; checked studies link under half to unresolved V genes, and the rest is unexplained. The DNA was the basis for D and trimming; V, J and clone size are from that table. The sample profile shows more than 40,000 clones; roughly 86% of them were found once. Of the sample, approximately 15% falls within the top ten clones.

CDR1 and CDR2 are drawn from the germline V gene: SGHTA, FQGTGA. Trimming removed 5 bases from V and 6 bases from J; the gene matches leave 10 bases unexplained. The CDR3 has 15 amino acids, counting the end cysteine and phenylalanine. Here the CDR3 DNA is all that survives: 45 bases in frame from base 1. For this clone: It has no known antigen specificity. Base qualities are not recorded, but no much larger clone differs from it by a single base.

Whole blood was collected in K2EDTA tubes by collaborating institutions according to the institutions' own protocols. For TCRbeta analysis, collaborator samples were shipped as frozen whole blood, as isolated PBMCs, or as DNA extracted from either sample type. This chain joins TRBV7-3 to TRBJ2-7, with 10 central nucleotides matching TRBD2. Sequencing input: peripheral blood. This TCR was sampled from a man in his fifties or sixties with active or convalescent COVID-19. The CDR3 sequence is CASSPGTSGAGEQYF. The DNA is as follows: TGTGCCAGCAGCCCAGGCACTAGCGGGGCCGGCGAGCAGTACTTC.